This TCR beta chain was obtained from a study of CXCR3-negative and CXCR3-positive naive CD8 T cells. Study-wide points: Cryopreservation partially lowered CXCR3 expression, so most assays used fresh PBMCs. In CXCR3-positive naive cells, the TRB CDR3s were more hydrophobic than in CXCR3-negative naive cells.

Definition of naive CD8+ T cells rested on a CD45RO-CCR7+CD27+CD95- profile. TRB cDNA was prepared as libraries by UMI-labeled 5' RACE. TCRdb re-called the 5' RACE reads; every CDR3 protein appears as one record, without DNA. The sample includes about 50,000 distinct CDR3 sequences. This CDR3 has 14 amino acids. With respect to this clonotype: Its cognate antigen is unknown.

This rearrangement joins TRBV12-3 or TRBV12-4 to TRBJ2-1; as DNA is missing, the TRBD2 call by TCRdb cannot be tested. Sequenced: naive CXCR3+ CD8+ T cells from blood. As to subset: CD45RO-CCR7+CD27+CD95- naive CD8+ T cells expressing CXCR3 (TNR3+). This receptor was identified in a human donor in good health. Some clones in this sample may be carry-over from other donors' samples. CDR3: CASRPAGGHNEQFF.